The 11 T cell receptor beta chains listed next were all sequenced from one sample in a study of graft-versus-host responses after intestinal transplantation. Libraries were prepared by immunoSEQ multiplex PCR; TCRdb keeps only in-frame clonotypes and omits some of them. The sample records several thousand clones, roughly a third being singletons. Plates contained around 200,000 CFSE-labeled responder cells and around 200,000 irradiated, violet-dye-labeled stimulator cells. The material was alloreactive CD8+ T cells from a mixed lymphocyte reaction culture, obtained before transplantation. Stated subset: CFSE-low proliferating T cells sorted from approximately 6-day pre-transplant mixed lymphocyte reaction (GvH or HvG direction). Receptor source: a human patient who was an organ donor for intestinal transplantation.

This clone was detected only a few times. The J gene is TRBJ2-2, the V gene TRBV7-3; D may be TRBD1 (6 bases). This CDR3 is built from 13 residues. Per germline, CDR1 SGHTA and CDR2 FQGTGA. Trimming removed 3 bases from V and 8 bases from J, with 10 bases in between. CDR3 coding DNA: TGTGCCAGCAGCTTTACAGGGAAAGGGGAGCTGTTTTTT. Translated, it gives CASSFTGKGELFF. The complete variable domain, with remaining parts taken from reference TRBV7-3 and TRBJ2-2, reads GAGVSQTPSNKVTEKGKYVELRCDPISGHTALYWYRQSLGQGPEFLIYFQGTGAADDSGLPNDRFFAVRPEGSVSTLKIQRTERGDSAVYLCASSFTGKGELFFGEGSRLTVL.

The J gene is TRBJ1-2, the V gene TRBV23-1, with a tentative D call TRBD1 (5 bases). TRBV23-1 is designated an ORF whose function remains uncertain. Deletions cut 6 bases from V and 6 bases from J, with 14 bases between. The CDR3 contains 13 residues. The CDR3 is CASSPGGINGYTF. The CDR3, as DNA: TGCGCCAGCAGCCCCGGGGGTATTAATGGCTACACCTTC.

This clone is medium-sized. This rearrangement joins TRBV30 to TRBJ2-7; D is ambiguous. Per the germline V gene, CDR1 is GTSNPN and CDR2 is SVGIG (reference sequence). This CDR3 has 13 residues. V shed 3 bases and J shed 4 bases, with 13 bases lying between them. The CDR3: CAWSVIGVYEQYF. CDR3 nucleotides: TGTGCCTGGAGCGTTATAGGAGTGTACGAGCAGTACTTC.

The CDR3 coding sequence is TGTGCCAGCAGTCCCCTTCTAAACACTGAAGCTTTCTTT. Translating it yields CASSPLLNTEAFF. J is TRBJ1-1 and V is TRBV6-5; D unresolved. V shed 5 bases and J shed 2 bases, with 9 bases lying between them. Germline-derived CDR1 and CDR2 are MNHEY and SVGAGI. There are 13 residues in the CDR3.

This clone showed up just a few times. The chain carries TRBV27 and TRBJ2-1, with TRBD2 identical over 7 bases. The CDR3 consists of 16 residues. V lost 0 bases, J lost 2 bases, and 4 bases stayed unmatched. Germline V gives CDR1 MNHEY, CDR2 SMNVEV (reference sequence). DNA of the CDR3: TGTGCCAGCAGTTTATCGGGGGGGGGTGCCTACAATGAGCAGTTCTTC. The encoded protein is CASSLSGGGAYNEQFF.

The chain combines TRBV11-2 with TRBJ2-3, with a tentative D call TRBD2 (5 bases). From germline, CDR1 is SGHAT and CDR2 FQNNGV. This CDR3 has 16 amino acids. Between the trimmed V and J ends, which lost 4 bases and 3 bases, there was a span of 17 bases. The CDR3 sequence is CASSYRGRELTDTQYF. The CDR3 DNA sequence: TGTGCCAGCAGCTACCGGGGTAGGGAACTTACAGATACGCAGTATTTT.

In its sample, this clone is medium-sized. The chain links TRBV19 to TRBJ2-7; TRBD1 aligns across 11 bases. Trimming at V came to 5 bases and at J to 3 bases, leaving 3 bases not matched to a gene. This CDR3 comprises 14 residues. Germline CDR1 is LNHDA and CDR2 is SQIVND (reference sequence). The CDR3 protein is CASSPGTGGYEQYF. The CDR3 region has the DNA TGTGCCAGTAGTCCCGGGACAGGGGGCTACGAGCAGTACTTC.

In this sample, this clone is medium-sized. Here the CDR3 reads CASSLGWEQPQHF. For the CDR3, the DNA is TGTGCCAGCAGTTTGGGGTGGGAGCAGCCCCAGCATTTT. V is TRBV27 and J is TRBJ1-5; D is ambiguous. Looked up from germline, CDR1 is MNHEY and CDR2 is SMNVEV (reference sequence). CDR3 length: 13 residues. V was shortened by 3 bases and J by 7 bases, with 10 bases between the two germline ends.

This clone was detected only a few times. The chain recombines TRBV6-5 with TRBJ2-3; 7 bases match TRBD2. Germline V lookup: CDR1 MNHEY, CDR2 SVGAGI. Trimming removed 8 bases from V and 2 bases from J; junction bases left unmatched: 10. The CDR3 length is 15 residues. The CDR3 DNA sequence: TGTGCCAGCTGGGGGGGACCGACCCCCACAGATACGCAGTATTTT. Amino acid sequence: CASWGGPTPTDTQYF.

The table lists this clone with a few counts. The gene calls are TRBV4-2 and TRBJ2-7; maybe TRBD1 (5 bases). Germline assignment: CDR1 LGHNA and CDR2 YNFKEQ. The germline V and J ends were trimmed by 4 bases and 0 bases, with 13 bases remaining between them. The CDR3 is 15 residues long. The chain's CDR3 is CASSLTHRSSYEQYF. CDR3 DNA sequence: TGTGCCAGCAGCCTGACGCACAGGAGCTCCTACGAGCAGTACTTC.

The chain combines TRBV10-3 with TRBJ2-1; 7 bases agree with TRBD1. The CDR3 extends over 16 amino acids. Per germline, CDR1 ENHRY and CDR2 SYGVKD. The trim removed 8 bases at V and 2 bases at J, leaving 12 bases unmatched. The CDR3 DNA follows: TGTGCCATCGCAGAAACAGGGGTTGGCACCTACAATGAGCAGTTCTTC. This gives the protein CAIAETGVGTYNEQFF.